Below, 20 T cell receptor beta chains from the same sample are listed, as sequenced in a study of identifying expanded T cells in peripheral blood. Here immunoSEQ multiplex PCR was the method, and the copy in TCRdb shows in-frame clones only, minus some. The table includes about 63,000 clones, around 81% detected once. Sequenced: blood. The receptors were gathered from a person between 18 and 75 years old in good health.

The J gene is TRBJ2-3, the V gene TRBV15; D is perhaps TRBD1 (6 bases). The CDR3 is 17 residues long. The germline V gene has CDR1 LNHNV and CDR2 YYDKDF (reference sequence). Trimming shortened V by 3 bases and J by 4 bases, and 20 bases separated the two germline ends. CDR3 residues: CATSRQSTGPPADTQYF. CDR3 in DNA: TGTGCCACCAGCAGGCAATCGACAGGACCCCCCGCAGATACGCAGTATTTT.

The gene calls are TRBV7-2 and TRBJ2-7, with D perhaps being TRBD1 or TRBD2 (5 bases each). Germline CDR1 SGHTA, CDR2 FQGNSA. Trimming pared 2 bases from V and 0 bases from J, leaving 8 bases between. This CDR3 has 14 residues. CDR3 region: CASSLSGTSYEQYV. The CDR3 coding sequence is TGTGCCAGCAGCTTATCAGGGACCTCCTACGAGCAGTACGTC.

This chain joins TRBV5-6 and TRBJ1-3; D may be TRBD1 (6 bases). The germline CDR1 and CDR2 sequences are SGHDT and YYEEEE. CDR3 size: 17 residues. V was shortened by 0 bases and J by 0 bases, with 13 bases between the two germline ends. In DNA, the CDR3 is TGTGCCAGCAGCTTGGCCCCGACAGGAATCTCTGGAAACACCATATATTTT. Its protein is CASSLAPTGISGNTIYF. The whole variable domain, remainder taken from reference TRBV5-6 and TRBJ1-3, is DAGVTQSPTHLIKTRGQQVTLRCSPKSGHDTVSWYQQALGQGPQFIFQYYEEEERQRGNFPDRFSGHQFPNYSSELNVNALLLGDSALYLCASSLAPTGISGNTIYFGEGSWLTVV.

The chain combines TRBV7-8 with TRBJ1-5; 8 bases are shared with TRBD1. Per germline, CDR1 SGHVS and CDR2 FQNEAQ. V lost 1 base and J lost 0; bases outside the gene matches: 11. The length of the CDR3 is 19 residues. The CDR3 sequence is CASSLVSTGGIISNQPQHF. The CDR3 nucleotides read TGTGCCAGCAGCTTAGTTTCTACAGGGGGGATAATTAGCAATCAGCCCCAGCATTTT.

The chain is built from TRBV4-3 and TRBJ2-7; D is undetermined. The CDR3 is 15 residues long. Germline V lookup: CDR1 LGHNA, CDR2 YSLEER. The V end lost 0 bases, the J end lost 2 bases, and 11 bases lay between the germline ends. CDR3 loop: CASSQDFRSPYEQYF. CDR3 in DNA: TGCGCCAGCAGCCAAGACTTCAGGTCCCCCTACGAGCAGTACTTC.

V is TRBV29-1 and J is TRBJ2-1, with D unclear. Trimming shortened V by 5 bases and J by 0 bases, and 2 bases separated the two germline ends. This CDR3 has 11 amino acids. The germline gives CDR1 SQVTM, CDR2 ANQGSEA. The CDR3 loop reads CSVSSYNEQFF. Written as DNA, the CDR3 is TGCAGCGTTAGCTCCTACAATGAGCAGTTCTTC.

The J gene is TRBJ2-7, the V gene TRBV1; the table names TRBD1, a call not compared with the DNA. TRBV1 is termed a pseudogene. This CDR3 is 11 amino acids long. For the CDR3, the DNA is TGCATCTTAACAGGGTTCTGCGAGCAGTACGTC. It translates to CILTGFCEQYV.

The rearrangement uses TRBV5-5 and TRBJ2-1; 12 bases map to TRBD2. Germline CDR1 SGHKS, CDR2 YYEKEE (reference sequence). The junction had 2 bases not matched to a gene; V was cut back by 0 bases and J by 4 bases. This CDR3 has 16 amino acids. CDR3 sequence: CASSLGLAGAYNEQFF. The DNA for the CDR3 is TGTGCCAGCAGCTTGGGACTAGCGGGAGCTTACAATGAGCAGTTCTTC.

The chain combines TRBV29-1 with TRBJ2-5; TRBD2 agrees at 12 bases. The CDR3 totals 14 residues. CDR1 and CDR2 from the germline V gene are SQVTM and ANQGSEA. V lost 6 bases to trimming and J lost 0 bases; unmatched junction nucleotides: 2. The CDR3 region is CSVRLAGDQETQYF. CDR3 nucleotide sequence: TGCAGCGTGAGACTAGCGGGGGACCAAGAGACCCAGTACTTC.

The chain combines TRBV30 with TRBJ1-1, with D unresolved. The length of the CDR3 is 14 residues. CDR1 is GTSNPN, CDR2 SVGIG, per germline (reference sequence). V was clipped by 7 bases and J by 3 bases, with 18 bases between them. The DNA of the CDR3 is TGTGCCTCTAGGCTGGGAGGGAGTTACACTGAAGCTTTCTTT. It is translated as CASRLGGSYTEAFF.

The chain combines TRBV19 with TRBJ1-2; D might be TRBD1 (6 bases). CDR1 is LNHDA and CDR2 is SQIVND in the germline V gene (reference sequence). The CDR3 runs 14 residues. Trimming took off 6 bases at V and 7 bases at J, with 18 bases between the two ends. DNA for the CDR3: TGTGCCAGTAGACCCTTCAGGGGCCGAGGTGGCTACACCTTC. Protein product: CASRPFRGRGGYTF.

This chain connects TRBV2 to TRBJ1-2; D is unclear. Trimming left V 4 bases short and J 4 bases short, with 16 bases between. This CDR3 spans 15 amino acids. Per germline, CDR1 SNHLY and CDR2 FYNNEI. CDR3 protein: CASSVGSGNIYGYTF. The CDR3 region has the DNA TGTGCCAGCAGTGTGGGGAGCGGAAACATCTATGGCTACACCTTC.

V is TRBV6-5 and J is TRBJ1-1; unclear D gene. The ends were cut back, 2 bases at V and 12 bases at J, with 22 bases in the middle. Germline lookup yields CDR1 MNHEY and CDR2 SVGAGI. The CDR3 spans 15 residues. CDR3 region: CASSYISGRVWRSFF. The CDR3 nucleotides read TGTGCCAGCAGTTACATCTCCGGCCGGGTTTGGCGGTCTTTCTTT.

This clone was counted many times. The chain employs TRBV19 and TRBJ1-5; 9 nucleotides agree with TRBD1. Per germline, CDR1 LNHDA and CDR2 SQIVND (reference sequence). The CDR3 has 13 amino acids. With V trimmed by 10 bases and J by 4 bases, 5 bases remained unmatched. The CDR3 nucleotides read TGTGCCACCGTCGACAGGGGGAATCAGCCCCAGCATTTT. Encoded protein: CATVDRGNQPQHF.

The rearrangement joins TRBV5-1 to TRBJ1-3; possibly TRBD1 for D (5 bases). V dropped 5 bases and J dropped 0 bases, with 12 bases sitting between them. The CDR3 sequence is 15 residues long. Germline values: CDR1 SGHRS, CDR2 YFSETQ. The CDR3 here is CASSGAPISGNTIYF. The CDR3 nucleotides read TGCGCCAGCAGTGGGGCACCTATCTCTGGAAACACCATATATTTT. Filled out from reference TRBV5-1 and TRBJ1-3, the complete variable domain reads KAGVTQTPRYLIKTRGQQVTLSCSPISGHRSVSWYQQTPGQGLQFLFEYFSETQRNKGNFPGRFSGRQFSNSRSEMNVSTLELGDSALYLCASSGAPISGNTIYFGEGSWLTVV.

The chain combines TRBV9 with TRBJ2-7, with 10 bases that match TRBD1. CDR3 size: 15 residues. Germline-derived CDR1 and CDR2 are SGDLS and YYNGEE. Trimming at V came to 0 bases and at J to 9 bases, leaving 9 bases not matched to a gene. CDR3 coding DNA: TGTGCCAGCAGCGTAGAAGGGACAGGGGTCCACGCGCAGTACTTC. As protein: CASSVEGTGVHAQYF.

This chain uses TRBV19 with TRBJ1-1; no clear D gene. From germline, CDR1 is LNHDA and CDR2 SQIVND (reference sequence). Trimming took 8 bases from V and 12 from J, leaving 13 bases between them. The CDR3 is 10 residues long. DNA for the CDR3: TGTGCCAGTCGCTCCGGGAGGACTTTCTTT. This codes for CASRSGRTFF.

The count of this clone is one. J is TRBJ2-7 and V is TRBV11-2, with 7 bases fitting TRBD1. V lost 5 bases and J lost 3; bases outside the gene matches: 10. The CDR3 is made up of 15 amino acids. Germline lookup yields CDR1 SGHAT and CDR2 FQNNGV. For the CDR3, the DNA is TGTGCCAGCAGCCCTGCAGGGGGTAGGATCTACGAGCAGTACTTC. The encoded protein is CASSPAGGRIYEQYF.

CDR3 region: CASSLGQPRETQYF. The DNA for the CDR3 is TGTGCCAGCAGCTTAGGACAACCCCGGGAGACCCAGTACTTC. The chain employs TRBV7-9 and TRBJ2-5; D gene uncertain. Trimming pared 1 base from V and 5 bases from J, leaving 11 bases between. The germline V gene has CDR1 SEHNR and CDR2 FQNEAQ (reference sequence). This CDR3 has 14 amino acids.

V gene TRBV4-1 combines with J gene TRBJ1-6; unclear D gene. The CDR3 extends over 16 amino acids. Per the germline V gene, CDR1 is MGHRA and CDR2 is YSYEKL. The V end lost 1 base, the J end lost 6 bases, and 13 bases lay between the germline ends. The CDR3: CASSQAPGVLNSPLHF. In DNA form, the CDR3 reads TGCGCCAGCAGCCAAGCCCCGGGAGTGCTTAATTCACCCCTCCACTTT.